The next 29 T cell receptor beta chains were all read from a single sample in a study of shared clonotypes between healthy human individuals. Produced via immunoSEQ multiplex PCR; TCRdb's table is partial and in-frame only. There are a few hundred thousand clones in the sample; roughly three quarters occur only once, and around 13% lies in the top ten. Sample: PBMCs. These receptors originate from a woman in her forties in good health. Some clones in this sample may be carry-over from other donors' samples.

The gene calls are TRBV6-1 and TRBJ1-2, with D possibly being TRBD1 (5 bases). The CDR3 extends over 15 amino acids. Trimming stripped 1 base from V and 2 bases from J, with 11 bases between. Germline values: CDR1 MNHNS, CDR2 SASEGT. The CDR3 sequence is CASSEGSGLNYGYTF. CDR3 DNA sequence: TGTGCCAGCAGTGAAGGGTCAGGGCTAAACTATGGCTACACCTTC.

The chain employs TRBV25-1 and TRBJ2-7; 7 bases map to TRBD1. The CDR3 is 15 amino acids. V shed 2 bases, J shed 5 bases, and the junction held 9 bases outside the gene matches. The germline V gene encodes CDR1 MGHDK and CDR2 SYGVNS. In DNA form, the CDR3 reads TGTGCCAGCAGTGAAACGAGGACAGGAGTGGACGAGCAGTACTTC. This translates into CASSETRTGVDEQYF.

Remarks on this clone: The same CDR3 is also encoded by other DNA sequences in this sample. The J gene is TRBJ1-3, the V gene TRBV30; D not certain. This CDR3 contains 14 residues. Trimming took 0 bases from V and 4 from J, leaving 10 bases between them. Looked up from germline, CDR1 is GTSNPN and CDR2 is SVGIG (reference sequence). The CDR3 DNA follows: TGTGCCTGGAGTGTACGGGGATCAGGAAACACCATATATTTT. It encodes CAWSVRGSGNTIYF. Together with reference TRBV30 and TRBJ1-3, the CDR3 gives the full variable domain: SQTIHQWPATLVQPVGSPLSLECTVEGTSNPNLYWYRQAAGRGLQLLFYSVGIGQISSEVPQNLSASRPQDRQFILSSKKLLLSDSGFYLCAWSVRGSGNTIYFGEGSWLTVV.

V gene TRBV28 combines with J gene TRBJ1-2; D unresolved. Trimming cost V 6 bases and J 6 bases, with 20 bases left between them. CDR3 length: 15 amino acids. Germline CDR1 and CDR2: MDHEN and SYDVKM. The CDR3 nucleotides read TGTGCCAGCAGCTTGGGGAGTTTTGGGATTGATGGCTACACCTTC. This codes for CASSLGSFGIDGYTF.

As regards this clone: The likely explanation is a read error, given a far larger clone one base away. This same CDR3 is encoded by further DNA sequences in the sample. V usage is TRBV7-9 and J usage is TRBJ2-7; D may be TRBD2 (6 bases). The CDR3 extends over 14 amino acids. Germline CDR1 reads SEHNR; CDR2 reads FQNEAQ (reference sequence). V lost 5 bases, J lost 2 bases, and 13 bases lay in between. The CDR3 loop is CASSQFAGPYEQYF. CDR3 DNA sequence: TGTGCCAGCAGCCAATTTGCGGGGCCCTACGAGCAGTACTTC.

This clone was recorded once. This chain links TRBV5-1 with TRBJ2-5, with no clear D. This CDR3 comprises 13 residues. CDR1 is SGHRS, CDR2 YFSETQ, per germline. Trimming pared 4 bases from V and 2 bases from J, leaving 9 bases between. The CDR3 region has the DNA TGCGCCAGCAGCCAAACACCGCAAGAGACCCAGTACTTC. Amino acids: CASSQTPQETQYF.

V usage is TRBV10-3 and J usage is TRBJ2-1; 8 positions match TRBD2. The V gene's germline CDR1 is ENHRY and CDR2 SYGVKD. After removal of 2 bases from V and 3 bases from J, the junction contained 0 bases not matched to a gene. The CDR3 runs to 14 residues. CDR3 in amino acids: CAISEREGYNEQFF. The CDR3 bases are TGTGCCATCAGTGAGCGGGAGGGCTACAATGAGCAGTTCTTC.

This chain connects TRBV5-1 to TRBJ1-3; weak D call: TRBD1 (5 bases). This CDR3 region has 13 residues. CDR1 and CDR2 (germline): SGHRS, YFSETQ. Trimming shortened V by 3 bases and J by 3 bases, and 7 bases separated the two germline ends. In nucleotides, the CDR3 is TGCGCCAGCAGCTCGACAGTTGGAAACACCATATATTTT. Translated, it gives CASSSTVGNTIYF.

At least ten counts were recorded for this clone. Other DNA sequences of this sample code for an identical CDR3. V gene TRBV30 combines with J gene TRBJ1-1, with D unclear. CDR3 size: 11 residues. V lost 7 bases and J lost 1, with 7 bases in between. The germline V gene has CDR1 GTSNPN and CDR2 SVGIG (reference sequence). The CDR3 region has the DNA TGTGCCTACAAAACGAACACTGAAGCTTTCTTT. It translates to CAYKTNTEAFF.

The V gene is TRBV2, the J gene TRBJ1-5, with TRBD1 matching over 7 bases. Germline V gene sequence: CDR1 SNHLY, CDR2 FYNNEI. Unmatched junction bases numbered 5, after V lost 3 bases and J lost 0 bases. The CDR3 is made up of 16 amino acids. The CDR3 DNA is TGTGCCAGCAGTGAGAGACAGGGTTATAGCAATCAGCCCCAGCATTTT. Encoded protein: CASSERQGYSNQPQHF.

The chain combines TRBV25-1 with TRBJ1-3; TRBD1 matches at 7 bases. Germline assignment: CDR1 MGHDK and CDR2 SYGVNS. The ends lost 4 bases at V and 0 bases at J; junction bases unmatched: 9. There are 17 residues in the CDR3. CDR3 residues: CASSGYRGLSSGNTIYF. DNA for the CDR3: TGTGCCAGCAGTGGCTACAGGGGCCTATCCTCTGGAAACACCATATATTTT.

The rearrangement links TRBV9 to TRBJ1-4; a possible D gene is TRBD1 (5 bases). Germline CDR1 is SGDLS and CDR2 is YYNGEE. The CDR3 sequence is 16 residues long. Trimming took 0 bases from V and 8 from J, leaving 17 bases between them. CDR3 DNA: TGTGCCAGCAGCGTAGCTACGGGGGGGAGGAGCGAAAAACTGTTTTTT. This sequence encodes CASSVATGGRSEKLFF. Supplemented by reference TRBV9 and TRBJ1-4, the full variable domain reads DSGVTQTPKHLITATGQRVTLRCSPRSGDLSVYWYQQSLDQGLQFLIQYYNGEERAKGNILERFSAQQFPDLHSELNLSSLELGDSALYFCASSVATGGRSEKLFFGSGTQLSVL.

The rearrangement uses TRBV6-6 and TRBJ2-3, with 9 bases aligning to TRBD1. The CDR3 length is 15 residues. Germline assignment: CDR1 MNHNY and CDR2 SVGAGI (reference sequence). The trim removed 7 bases at V and 3 bases at J, leaving 8 bases unmatched. The DNA of the CDR3 is TGTGCCAGCACCTTGGACAGGGGTGAGACAGATACGCAGTATTTT. Translated: CASTLDRGETDTQYF.

As to this clone: This is likely an artifact of a read error, given a far larger clone one base away. The chain joins TRBV27 to TRBJ2-1, with unresolved D. V lost 6 bases and J 8 bases, leaving 8 bases between the germline ends. CDR1 and CDR2 from the germline V gene are MNHEY and SMNVEV (reference sequence). The CDR3 runs to 11 residues. The CDR3 nucleotides read TGTGCCAGCAGCGGTCTTGATGAGCAGTTCTTC. It encodes CASSGLDEQFF.

This clone was recorded a few times. J is TRBJ2-5 and V is TRBV6-5, with 8 bases matching TRBD1. CDR3 length: 16 amino acids. V trimming: 2 bases; J trimming: 4 bases; junction bases outside the gene matches: 9. CDR1 is MNHEY, CDR2 SVGAGI, per germline. CDR3 region: CASSYARGQGVETQYF. Written as DNA, the CDR3 is TGTGCCAGCAGTTACGCCCGAGGACAGGGTGTAGAGACCCAGTACTTC.

This clone appeared a few times. The rearrangement uses TRBV10-2 and TRBJ2-2, with D hard to call. Germline V gene sequence: CDR1 WSHSY, CDR2 SAAADI. The V gene lost 4 bases and the J gene lost 1 base, with 7 bases spanning the gap. The CDR3 covers 14 residues. The CDR3 DNA reads TGCGCCAGCAGTGGAGGCAAGAACACCGGGGAGCTGTTTTTT. Its translation is CASSGGKNTGELFF.

The chain couples TRBV6-1 to TRBJ1-5, with a possible D match to TRBD1 (6 bases). Germline V gene data show CDR1 as MNHNS and CDR2 as SASEGT. The CDR3 contains 15 residues. V was shortened by 6 bases and J by 2 bases, with 14 bases between the two germline ends. The CDR3 DNA follows: TGTGCCAGCAGCGTGGACAGCGGCGGCAATCAGCCCCAGCATTTT. Translation gives CASSVDSGGNQPQHF.

This clone was detected ten times or more. V gene TRBV7-2 combines with J gene TRBJ2-1; the D gene is possibly TRBD2 (6 bases). This CDR3 comprises 15 residues. V dropped 2 bases and J dropped 7 bases, with 15 bases sitting between them. From germline, CDR1 is SGHTA and CDR2 FQGNSA. Here the CDR3 reads CASSLRDFGRNEQFF. In nucleotides, the CDR3 is TGTGCCAGCAGCTTAAGGGACTTTGGACGGAATGAGCAGTTCTTC.

The chain has TRBV7-2 and TRBJ2-7; D uncertain. V was trimmed by 3 bases and J by 7 bases, leaving 10 bases between them. The CDR3 spans 12 residues. CDR1 is SGHTA, CDR2 FQGNSA, per germline. In DNA form, the CDR3 reads TGTGCCAGCAGCTTTAGTAGTTCGGAGCAGTACTTC. This codes for CASSFSSSEQYF. Full variable domain (outside the CDR3, taken from reference TRBV7-2 and TRBJ2-7): GAGVSQSPSNKVTEKGKDVELRCDPISGHTALYWYRQSLGQGLEFLIYFQGNSAPDKSGLPSDRFSAERTGGSVSTLTIQRTQQEDSAVYLCASSFSSSEQYFGPGTRLTVT.

A remark on this clone: This likely traces to a read error, being one base from a far larger clone. CDR3: CASSPRRGTNEKLFF. Here the CDR3 DNA reads TGTGCCAGCAGCCCACGACGGGGAACTAATGAAAAACTGTTTTTT. This chain uses TRBV11-2 with TRBJ1-4; unclear D gene. Trimming took 5 bases from V and 1 from J, leaving 11 bases between them. CDR1 SGHAT and CDR2 FQNNGV come from the germline V gene. CDR3 size: 15 residues. Full variable domain (outside the CDR3, taken from reference TRBV11-2 and TRBJ1-4): EAGVAQSPRYKIIEKRQSVAFWCNPISGHATLYWYQQILGQGPKLLIQFQNNGVVDDSQLPKDRFSAERLKGVDSTLKIQPAKLEDSAVYLCASSPRRGTNEKLFFGSGTQLSVL.

This sequence joins TRBV30 and TRBJ1-1, with D unclear. This CDR3 comprises 18 residues. V was cut by 4 bases and J by 4 bases, with 28 bases left in between. Germline values: CDR1 GTSNPN, CDR2 SVGIG (reference sequence). The CDR3, as DNA: TGTGCCTGGACCTCCCCTGGTCGGGGTAAGATGGGGAGCACTGAAGCTTTCTTT. It codes for CAWTSPGRGKMGSTEAFF.

This clone came up a few times. This could be a read error, since a much larger clone is one nucleotide away. Other DNA sequences in this specimen translate into the identical CDR3. The chain uses TRBV5-1 and TRBJ2-1; TRBD1 or TRBD2 may be the D gene (5 bases each). The CDR3 consists of 14 residues. Germline CDR1 reads SGHRS; CDR2 reads YFSETQ. The V and J ends lost 1 base and 10 bases respectively, with 15 bases between them. The CDR3 here is CASSLTGPPDEQFF. The CDR3 DNA follows: TGCGCCAGCAGCTTGACGGGGCCCCCAGACGAGCAGTTCTTC. Full variable domain (remainder filled in from reference TRBV5-1 and TRBJ2-1): KAGVTQTPRYLIKTRGQQVTLSCSPISGHRSVSWYQQTPGQGLQFLFEYFSETQRNKGNFPGRFSGRQFSNSRSEMNVSTLELGDSALYLCASSLTGPPDEQFFGPGTRLTVL.

V is TRBV7-2 and J is TRBJ2-1; no reliable D call. The CDR3 spans 12 residues. Germline V gene lookup returns CDR1 SGHTA and CDR2 FQGNSA. The V end lost 3 bases, the J end lost 9 bases, and 9 bases lay between the germline ends. The CDR3 region has the DNA TGTGCCAGCAGCTTTCCTCTGGGTGAGCAGTTCTTC. This codes for CASSFPLGEQFF.

The chain has TRBV5-6 and TRBJ2-7; 12 bases map to TRBD2. J was trimmed by 4 bases and V by 2 bases; bases with no gene match: 10. Germline-derived CDR1 and CDR2 are SGHDT and YYEEEE. This CDR3 comprises 17 residues. CDR3 nucleotide sequence: TGTGCCAGCAGCTTATCCTCTAGCGGGAGGGCCGGGTACGAGCAGTACTTC. Amino acid sequence: CASSLSSSGRAGYEQYF. The whole variable domain, remainder taken from reference TRBV5-6 and TRBJ2-7, is DAGVTQSPTHLIKTRGQQVTLRCSPKSGHDTVSWYQQALGQGPQFIFQYYEEEERQRGNFPDRFSGHQFPNYSSELNVNALLLGDSALYLCASSLSSSGRAGYEQYFGPGTRLTVT.

J is TRBJ2-2 and V is TRBV7-3; 7 bases line up with TRBD1. This CDR3 contains 14 residues. Per germline, CDR1 SGHTA and CDR2 FQGTGA. J gave up 6 bases and V 4 bases, and 5 bases lay outside the gene matches. CDR3 sequence: CASSSGQSAGELFF. For the CDR3, the DNA is TGTGCCAGCAGCTCGGGACAGTCTGCCGGGGAGCTGTTTTTT.

This chain connects TRBV30 to TRBJ1-4, with no clear D. The CDR3 has 11 amino acids. Trimming cost V 5 bases and J 6 bases, with 7 bases left between them. Looked up from germline, CDR1 is GTSNPN and CDR2 is SVGIG (reference sequence). Here the CDR3 reads CAWFVDEKLFF. CDR3 in DNA: TGTGCCTGGTTTGTTGATGAAAAACTGTTTTTT.

The CDR3 nucleotides are TGTGCCAGCAGTTTCCATCTACGGGACATCCACTCCTACGAGCAGTACTTC. This codes for CASSFHLRDIHSYEQYF. The chain uses TRBV28 and TRBJ2-7; D is possibly TRBD1 (6 bases). Trimming took 3 bases from V and 0 from J, leaving 18 bases between them. The CDR3 is 17 residues long. CDR1 is MDHEN, CDR2 SYDVKM, per germline.

Here the CDR3 DNA reads TGCAGCGTTTTAGGGGACAGATTACTCTACGAGCAGTACTTC. It translates to CSVLGDRLLYEQYF. The chain links TRBV29-1 to TRBJ2-7, with 7 nucleotides matching TRBD1. CDR1 and CDR2 from the germline V gene are SQVTM and ANQGSEA. With 5 bases clipped from V and 3 bases from J, the junction kept 10 bases outside the gene matches. CDR3 length: 14 residues.

With respect to this clone: At one end the junction does not follow the germline gene, possibly because of a read error. Distinct nucleotide sequences in the sample also encode this CDR3. The rearrangement links TRBV4-3 to TRBJ2-7, with 14 nucleotides matching TRBD2. From germline, CDR1 is LGHNA and CDR2 YSLEER. The CDR3 runs 16 residues. The chain's CDR3 is CASSQEGLAGGYEQYF. In DNA, the CDR3 is TGCGCCAGTAGCCAAGAAGGACTAGCGGGAGGCTACGAGCAGTACTTC.